This T cell receptor (beta chain) was captured by sequencing in a study of OX40 agonist ivuxolimab in advanced cancers. Across the whole study: Two patients with cutaneous melanoma and one with hepatocellular carcinoma, three in total, showed partial responses. Findings of the study overall: Among the lowest peripheral clonal expansion occurred in 0.1-3.0 mg/kg partial responders.

On this clone: As yet, its antigen is unknown.

The CDR3 contains 12 residues. Looked up from germline, CDR1 is SGHAT and CDR2 is FQDESV (reference sequence). The J segment lost 6 bases and the V segment lost 3 bases, leaving 1 base of the junction unmatched. Assay: immunoSEQ multiplex PCR; the TCRdb copy retains only in-frame clones and omits some. The sample has tens of thousands of clones, around 85% seen once. This chain connects TRBV11-1 to TRBJ2-7, with 8 bases identical to TRBD1. The clonotype originates from an adult with an advanced solid tumor such as melanoma, head and neck, liver or kidney cancer. The material was CD4+ or CD8+ T cells sorted from blood, obtained in a trial of the OX40 agonist ivuxolimab. CDR3 protein: CASSLGTGEQYF. Written as DNA, the CDR3 is TGTGCCAGCAGCTTGGGGACAGGCGAGCAGTACTTC.